These 9 T cell receptor beta chains share one sample of origin, sequenced in a study of T cell changes during pregnancy in multiple sclerosis. This table comes from immunoSEQ multiplex PCR, and its TCRdb copy is limited to in-frame clones, with some not included. The sample lists 50,000 to 65,000 clones, roughly 92% occurring once. Sequences were derived from CD8+ T cells from peripheral blood mononuclear cells, sampled in the second trimester of pregnancy. The receptors originated from a female donor with multiple sclerosis, enrolled in a pregnancy study.

The chain carries TRBV10-1 and TRBJ2-2, with D tentatively TRBD1 (5 bases). Trimming took 2 bases from V and 0 from J, leaving 7 bases between them. The CDR3 consists of 15 residues. Germline assignment: CDR1 WNHNN and CDR2 SYGVQD (reference sequence). CDR3 in amino acids: CASSEHRTNTGELFF. The CDR3, as DNA: TGCGCCAGCAGTGAGCACAGGACGAACACCGGGGAGCTGTTTTTT.

This clone was seen a single time. The rearrangement joins TRBV19 to TRBJ1-5; the D is unclear. The V end lost 3 bases, the J end lost 2 bases, and 8 bases lay between the germline ends. This CDR3 has 14 amino acids. Germline V gene data show CDR1 as LNHDA and CDR2 as SQIVND (reference sequence). The CDR3 nucleotides are TGTGCCAGTAGTATTCTATATGGCAATCAGCCCCAGCATTTT. Protein product: CASSILYGNQPQHF.

The genes are TRBV7-9 and TRBJ1-2; D unclear. From germline, CDR1 is SEHNR and CDR2 FQNEAQ (reference sequence). Trimming shortened V by 4 bases and J by 4 bases, and 7 bases separated the two germline ends. There are 12 residues in the CDR3. The chain's CDR3 is CASSYSLYGYTF. CDR3 bases: TGTGCCAGCAGCTACAGTCTCTATGGCTACACCTTC.

The chain carries TRBV27 and TRBJ1-2; D possibly corresponds to TRBD1 (6 bases). V lost 5 bases and J 2 bases, leaving 18 bases between the germline ends. The CDR3 loop spans 16 amino acids. Germline CDR1 reads MNHEY; CDR2 reads SMNVEV (reference sequence). The CDR3 loop reads CASSPGTPNPNYGYTF. The CDR3 DNA reads as TGTGCCAGCAGTCCCGGGACACCAAACCCCAACTATGGCTACACCTTC.

This clone was observed once. The V and J genes are TRBV27 and TRBJ1-2; 9 nucleotides line up with TRBD1. The V gene's germline CDR1 is MNHEY and CDR2 SMNVEV (reference sequence). Trimming removed 5 bases from V and 2 bases from J; junction bases left unmatched: 6. CDR3 length: 15 residues. CDR3 DNA: TGTGCCAGCAGTGGGACAGGGATGGGAAACTATGGCTACACCTTC. As protein: CASSGTGMGNYGYTF.

The CDR3 nucleotides are TGTGCCAGCAGCATAGCGGGGGGGTACCAAGAGACCCAGTACTTC. This sequence encodes CASSIAGGYQETQYF. The chain employs TRBV5-4 and TRBJ2-5; 11 bases map to TRBD2. With 4 bases clipped from V and 0 bases from J, the junction kept 2 bases outside the gene matches. From germline, CDR1 is SGHNT and CDR2 YYREEE (reference sequence). CDR3 length: 15 amino acids.

The chain employs TRBV11-1 and TRBJ1-2; 7 nucleotides line up with TRBD1. Germline CDR1 is SGHAT and CDR2 is FQDESV (reference sequence). The CDR3 sequence is 14 residues long. Unmatched junction bases numbered 5, after V lost 3 bases and J lost 4 bases. The CDR3, as DNA: TGTGCCAGCAGCTTCTCCGGGACAGTCTATGGCTACACCTTC. Translated: CASSFSGTVYGYTF.

V usage is TRBV11-3 and J usage is TRBJ2-1, with 10 positions matching TRBD2. This CDR3 comprises 15 residues. The V segment lost 4 bases and the J segment 6 bases; nucleotides outside the gene matches: 6. Germline CDR1 and CDR2: SGHNT and YENEEA. The CDR3 DNA reads TGTGCCAGCAGCTACATAGCGGGAGGCCTCAATGAGCAGTTCTTC. This encodes CASSYIAGGLNEQFF.

The J gene is TRBJ1-2, the V gene TRBV15; weak D call: TRBD1 (6 bases). Between the trimmed V and J ends, which lost 5 bases and 0 bases, there was a span of 16 bases. The CDR3 runs to 16 residues. Germline V gene sequence: CDR1 LNHNV, CDR2 YYDKDF (reference sequence). In DNA, the CDR3 is TGTGCCACCAGCGGATACGGACAGAACACTAACTATGGCTACACCTTC. The encoded protein is CATSGYGQNTNYGYTF.